This TCR beta chain was sequenced in a study of T cells after yellow fever vaccination. For the study at large: Each low-cell-number fraction was prepared by means of SMART-Seq v4 Ultra Low Input.

MiXCR, run by TCRdb on the 5' RACE reads, gives a single entry per CDR3 protein. The sample has 110,000 to 150,000 distinct CDR3 sequences, roughly 6.7% seen once; the top ten hold under 0.8%. V was clipped by 1 base and J by 2 bases, with 17 bases between them. The CDR3 has 17 residues. Germline V CDR1 and CDR2: LGHNA, YNFKEQ. This clonotype has more than one count but fewer than ten. The target antigen is unknown. Study results and caveats: Relatively few clonotypes were ones that appeared in both CD4 and CD8 compartments.

The specimen comprised CD4+ T cells sorted from PBMCs, sampled 10 days after the yellow fever booster vaccination. The chain has TRBV4-2 and TRBJ1-2; D call uncertain. The receptor's source is a man younger than 45 who received the YFV17D yellow fever vaccine. The CDR3 DNA reads TGTGCCAGCAGCCAAGCCGCCGGCCCATACGCCAACTATGGCTACACCTTC. Its protein product is CASSQAAGPYANYGYTF.